Here is one T cell receptor beta chain with its context. Per the original data handling: Scientists estimated how many nucleated cells there were by amplifying reference gene primers. TCRdb keeps only in-frame clones here, not all; method: immunoSEQ multiplex PCR. V and J calls and clone size come straight from that table; D and trimming were deduced from the DNA. The sample has approximately 73,000 clones, nearly 90% seen once; the top ten hold about 9.1%. The CDR3 covers 15 residues. The ends lost 1 base at V and 4 bases at J; junction bases unmatched: 3. Germline V gene lookup returns CDR1 SEHNR and CDR2 FQNEAQ (reference sequence). The data originate from a study of blood T cell repertoires in COVID-19. Study information: Collection of acute and convalescent COVID-19 samples took place in the United States, Italy and Spain. From T cells, B-cell-depleted T cells, or PBMCs came the material, which was cDNA or gDNA.

The sample taken for sequencing was peripheral blood. The V call is TRBV7-9, the J call TRBJ2-1; 8 bases are a match to TRBD1. The clonotype comes from a man older than 75 with acute or convalescent COVID-19. As DNA, the CDR3 is TGTGCCAGCAGCTTAGAGGGGACAGGATACAATGAGCAGTTCTTC. Protein product: CASSLEGTGYNEQFF.